The clone carrying this TCR beta chain was observed once. The data originate from a study of T-cell memory formation after mild COVID-19. The CDR3 totals 13 residues. The V end lost 4 bases, the J end lost 5 bases, and 11 bases lay between the germline ends. Germline lookup yields CDR1 SQVTM and CDR2 ANQGSEA. TCR alpha and TCR beta cDNA libraries carrying sample barcodes and UMIs were produced by 5'RACE using constant-segment primers. Via MiXCR, TCRdb re-called the 5' RACE reads, giving one row per CDR3 protein. The data contain fewer than 300,000 distinct CDR3 sequences, under 20% of them singletons.

What was sequenced was PBMCs or a T cell subset sorted from them (not recorded which). The chain joins TRBV29-1 to TRBJ2-2; perhaps TRBD2 as D (5 bases). The TCR comes from a man aged 18 to 29 who had mild COVID-19 (a few samples of this study predate the infection). Cell type and time point are not known. CDR3 coding DNA: TGCAGCGTTGGCGCGGGTAGGACCGGGGAGCTGTTTTTT. It encodes CSVGAGRTGELFF.